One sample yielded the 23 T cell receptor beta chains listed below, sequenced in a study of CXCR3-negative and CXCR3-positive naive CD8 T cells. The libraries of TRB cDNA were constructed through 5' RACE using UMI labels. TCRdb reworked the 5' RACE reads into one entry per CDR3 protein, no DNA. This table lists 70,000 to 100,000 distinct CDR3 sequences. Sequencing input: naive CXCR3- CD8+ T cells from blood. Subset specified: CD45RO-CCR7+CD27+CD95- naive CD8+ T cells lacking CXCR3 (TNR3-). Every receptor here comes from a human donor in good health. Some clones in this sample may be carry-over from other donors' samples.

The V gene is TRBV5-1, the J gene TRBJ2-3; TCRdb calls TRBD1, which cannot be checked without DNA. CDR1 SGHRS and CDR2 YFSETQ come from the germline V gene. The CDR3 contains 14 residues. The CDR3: CASSPLGGTDTQYF.

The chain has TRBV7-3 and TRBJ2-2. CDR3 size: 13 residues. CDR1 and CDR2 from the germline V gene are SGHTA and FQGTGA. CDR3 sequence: CASSLLDTGELFF. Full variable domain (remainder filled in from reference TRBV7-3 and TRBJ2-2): GAGVSQTPSNKVTEKGKYVELRCDPISGHTALYWYRQSLGQGPEFLIYFQGTGAADDSGLPNDRFFAVRPEGSVSTLKIQRTERGDSAVYLCASSLLDTGELFFGEGSRLTVL.

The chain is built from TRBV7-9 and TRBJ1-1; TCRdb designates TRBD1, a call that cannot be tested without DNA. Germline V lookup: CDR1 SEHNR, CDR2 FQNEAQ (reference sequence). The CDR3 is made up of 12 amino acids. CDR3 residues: CASDRQGVGTFF.

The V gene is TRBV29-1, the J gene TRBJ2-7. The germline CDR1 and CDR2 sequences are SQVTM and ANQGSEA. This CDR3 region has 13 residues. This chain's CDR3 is CSVGFRGLYEQYF.

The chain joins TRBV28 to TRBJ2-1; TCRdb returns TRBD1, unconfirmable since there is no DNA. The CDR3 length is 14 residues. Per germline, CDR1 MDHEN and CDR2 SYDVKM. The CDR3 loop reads CASSPGTAYNEQFF. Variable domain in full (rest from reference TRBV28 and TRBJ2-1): DVKVTQSSRYLVKRTGEKVFLECVQDMDHENMFWYRQDPGLGLRLIYFSYDVKMKEKGDIPEGYSVSREKKERFSLILESASTNQTSMYLCASSPGTAYNEQFFGPGTRLTVL.

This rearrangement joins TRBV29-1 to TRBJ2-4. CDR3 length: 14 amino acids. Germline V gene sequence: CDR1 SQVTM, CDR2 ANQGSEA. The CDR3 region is CSVEVDHSGNIQYF.

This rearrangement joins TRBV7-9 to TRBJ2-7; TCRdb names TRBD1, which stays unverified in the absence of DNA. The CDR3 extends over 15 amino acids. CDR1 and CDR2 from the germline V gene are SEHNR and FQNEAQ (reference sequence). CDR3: CASSLGNDRVYEQYF.

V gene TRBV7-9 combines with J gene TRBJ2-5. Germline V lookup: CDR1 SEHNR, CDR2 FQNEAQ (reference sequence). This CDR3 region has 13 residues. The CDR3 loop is CASSLVRAETQYF.

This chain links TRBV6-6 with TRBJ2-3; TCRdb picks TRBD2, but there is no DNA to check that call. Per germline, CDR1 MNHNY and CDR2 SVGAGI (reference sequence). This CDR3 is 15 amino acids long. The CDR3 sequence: CASSPTSGAVDTQYF.

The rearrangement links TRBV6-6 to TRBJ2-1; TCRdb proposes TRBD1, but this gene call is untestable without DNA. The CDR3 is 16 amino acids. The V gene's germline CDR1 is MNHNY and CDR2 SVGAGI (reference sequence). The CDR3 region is CASSYSSGGPLYEQFF.

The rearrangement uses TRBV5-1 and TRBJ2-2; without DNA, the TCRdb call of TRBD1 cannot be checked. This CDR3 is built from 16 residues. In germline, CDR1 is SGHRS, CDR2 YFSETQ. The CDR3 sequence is CASRSVRQGRTGELFF.

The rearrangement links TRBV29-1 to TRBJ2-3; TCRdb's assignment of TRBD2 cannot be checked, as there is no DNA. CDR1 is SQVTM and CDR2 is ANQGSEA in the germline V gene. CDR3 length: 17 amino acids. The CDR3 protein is CSVRLAGDLYSTDTQYF.

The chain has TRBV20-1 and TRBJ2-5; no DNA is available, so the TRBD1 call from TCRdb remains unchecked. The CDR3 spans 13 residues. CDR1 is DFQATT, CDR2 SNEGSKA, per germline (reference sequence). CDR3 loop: CSVEDRAPETQYF.

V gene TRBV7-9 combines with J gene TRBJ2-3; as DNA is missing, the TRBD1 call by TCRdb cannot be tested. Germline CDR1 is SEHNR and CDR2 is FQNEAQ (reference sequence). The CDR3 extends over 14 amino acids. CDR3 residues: CASSLGPGQLTQYF.

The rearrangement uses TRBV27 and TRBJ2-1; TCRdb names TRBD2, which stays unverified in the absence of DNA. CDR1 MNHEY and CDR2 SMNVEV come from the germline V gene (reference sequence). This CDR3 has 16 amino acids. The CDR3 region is CASSPIQAGGLNEQFF.

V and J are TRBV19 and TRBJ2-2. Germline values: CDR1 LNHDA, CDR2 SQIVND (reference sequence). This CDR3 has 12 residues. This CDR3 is CASSITDGELFF. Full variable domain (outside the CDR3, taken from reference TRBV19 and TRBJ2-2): DGGITQSPKYLFRKEGQNVTLSCEQNLNHDAMYWYRQDPGQGLRLIYYSQIVNDFQKGDIAEGYSVSREKKESFPLTVTSAQKNPTAFYLCASSITDGELFFGEGSRLTVL.

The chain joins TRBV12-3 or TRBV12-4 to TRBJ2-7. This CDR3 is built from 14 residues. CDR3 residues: CASGIGSSSYEQYF.

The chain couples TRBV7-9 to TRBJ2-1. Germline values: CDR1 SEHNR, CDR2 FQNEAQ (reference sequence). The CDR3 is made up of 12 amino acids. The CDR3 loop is CASSPRLNEQFF. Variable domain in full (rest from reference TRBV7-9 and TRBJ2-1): DTGVSQNPRHKITKRGQNVTFRCDPISEHNRLYWYRQTLGQGPEFLTYFQNEAQLEKSRLLSDRFSAERPKGSFSTLEIQRTEQGDSAMYLCASSPRLNEQFFGPGTRLTVL.

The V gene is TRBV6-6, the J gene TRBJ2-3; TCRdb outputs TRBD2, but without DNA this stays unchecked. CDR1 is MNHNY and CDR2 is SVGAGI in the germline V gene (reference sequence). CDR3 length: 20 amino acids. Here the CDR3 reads CASSYAGLADNYIRTDTQYF.

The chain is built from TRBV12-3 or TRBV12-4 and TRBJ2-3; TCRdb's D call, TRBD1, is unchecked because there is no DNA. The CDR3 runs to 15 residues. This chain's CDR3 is CASRPQGTSTDTQYF.

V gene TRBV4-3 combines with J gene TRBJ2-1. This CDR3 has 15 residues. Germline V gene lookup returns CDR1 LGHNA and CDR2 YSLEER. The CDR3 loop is CASSQDPTRYNEQFF.

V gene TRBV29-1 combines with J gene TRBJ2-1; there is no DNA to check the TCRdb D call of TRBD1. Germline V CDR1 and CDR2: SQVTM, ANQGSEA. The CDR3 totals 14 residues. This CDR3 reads CSVAVLGQNNEQFF.

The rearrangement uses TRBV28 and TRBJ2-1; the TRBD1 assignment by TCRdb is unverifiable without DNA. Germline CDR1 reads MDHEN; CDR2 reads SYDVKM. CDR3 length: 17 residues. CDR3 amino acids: CASSLSLGDGPYNEQFF.